A selection of T cell receptor beta chains follows, all from one sample in a study of blood T cell repertoires in COVID-19. Some clones are missing from TCRdb's copy, which holds only in-frame ones; the method was immunoSEQ multiplex PCR. The sample holds some 110,000 clones, around 80% seen once. The specimen was peripheral blood. These receptors came from a man in his fifties or sixties with active or convalescent COVID-19. CDR3s include the opening cysteine and the closing phenylalanine or tryptophan. A D gene is named only where the DNA matches it firmly. Where a row states a size, it is once, few, many or the class of an expanded clone; other rows omit it.

v_call	clone_size	j_call	d_call	cdr3_aa	cdr3_nt
TRBV6-2/TRBV6-3	NA	TRBJ1-5	NA	CASSYAGNQPQHF	TGTGCCAGCAGTTACGCAGGAAATCAGCCCCAGCATTTT
TRBV6-6	NA	TRBJ1-4	NA	CASSSGRTEGKLFF	TGTGCCAGCAGTTCGGGGCGGACGGAGGGAAAACTGTTTTTT
TRBV19	once	TRBJ2-2	NA	CASTHGGSQNTGELFF	TGTGCCAGTACCCATGGGGGCAGCCAGAACACCGGGGAGCTGTTTTTT
TRBV27	NA	TRBJ2-5	TRBD2	CASSAREGPKTQYF	TGTGCCAGCAGTGCGCGGGAGGGCCCAAAGACCCAGTACTTC
TRBV5-5	NA	TRBJ2-4	TRBD2	CASTTSGREGFQYF	TGTGCCAGCACCACTAGCGGGAGAGAGGGGTTTCAGTACTTC
TRBV5-6	NA	TRBJ1-1	TRBD1	CASSLGQGVVLNTEAFF	TGTGCCAGCAGCTTGGGACAGGGGGTAGTTCTGAACACTGAAGCTTTCTTT
TRBV11-2	NA	TRBJ1-1	TRBD1	CASSSPTGGIEAFF	TGTGCCAGCAGCTCCCCGACAGGGGGTATTGAAGCTTTCTTT
TRBV25-1	NA	TRBJ2-7	TRBD1	CASSEGTGHYEQYF	TGTGCCAGCAGTGAGGGGACAGGCCACTACGAGCAGTACTTC
TRBV5-1	few	TRBJ2-2	NA	CASSVYGSTGELFF	TGCGCCAGCAGCGTCTACGGGAGCACCGGGGAGCTGTTTTTT
TRBV10-3	NA	TRBJ2-3	TRBD2	CAISESASGSANTQYF	TGTGCCATCAGTGAGTCGGCTAGCGGGAGTGCTAATACGCAGTATTTT
TRBV28	few	TRBJ1-5	NA	CASSRGRAHQPQHF	TGTGCCAGCAGTAGGGGCAGGGCCCATCAGCCCCAGCATTTT
TRBV30	NA	TRBJ1-2	NA	CAWTDSRGYTF	TGTGCCTGGACCGACAGTCGAGGCTACACCTTC
TRBV5-6	few	TRBJ1-6	TRBD1	CASSSSGGLESLHF	TGTGCCAGCAGTTCATCAGGGGGCCTGGAATCCCTCCACTTT
TRBV6-4	NA	TRBJ2-1	NA	CASSDDRFYNEQFF	TGTGCCAGCAGTGACGACAGATTTTACAATGAGCAGTTCTTC
TRBV7-2	NA	TRBJ2-1	NA	CASSLSGRVGNEQFF	TGTGCCAGCAGCTTATCAGGTCGCGTGGGCAATGAGCAGTTCTTC
TRBV18	NA	TRBJ2-2	TRBD1	CASSPRTGPTGELFF	TGTGCCAGCTCACCTAGGACAGGGCCCACCGGGGAGCTGTTTTTT
TRBV7-6	NA	TRBJ2-1	TRBD2	CASSSRLAGASYNEQFF	TGTGCCAGCAGCTCAAGACTAGCGGGAGCAAGCTACAATGAGCAGTTCTTC
TRBV30	once	TRBJ1-4	NA	CAWSRQQREKLFF	TGTGCCTGGAGCCGGCAACAGAGAGAAAAACTGTTTTTT
TRBV10-3	NA	TRBJ1-2	NA	CAISESTGSLMTLNYGYTF	TGTGCCATCAGTGAGTCGACGGGGTCTCTGATGACTCTCAACTATGGCTACACCTTC
TRBV5-1	NA	TRBJ2-1	NA	CASSLARAAYNEQFF	TGCGCCAGCAGCTTGGCGCGGGCCGCCTACAATGAGCAGTTCTTC
TRBV7-6	NA	TRBJ2-7	TRBD1	CASSPRSDRGAEQYF	TGTGCCAGCAGCCCAAGGTCCGACAGGGGTGCCGAGCAGTACTTC
TRBV2	few	TRBJ2-1	TRBD2	CASTYSKTGGPNNEQFF	TGTGCCAGCACCTACTCTAAAACGGGAGGGCCTAACAATGAGCAGTTCTTC
TRBV5-5	NA	TRBJ2-2	NA	CASSLGRTNTGELFF	TGTGCCAGCAGCTTGGGCAGGACGAACACCGGGGAGCTGTTTTTT
TRBV6-2/TRBV6-3	NA	TRBJ1-2	NA	CASSTPNRGYTF	TGTGCCAGCAGCACCCCCAATAGAGGCTACACCTTC
TRBV28	NA	TRBJ2-5	NA	CASSFRGGRETQYF	TGTGCCAGCAGTTTCCGGGGTGGGAGGGAGACCCAGTACTTC
TRBV13	NA	TRBJ2-3	TRBD2	CASSLGETSGRAPTDTQYF	TGTGCCAGCAGCTTAGGCGAGACTAGCGGGAGGGCCCCCACAGATACGCAGTATTTT